One sample yielded the 26 T cell receptor beta chains listed below, sequenced in a study of blood T cell repertoires in COVID-19. Method: immunoSEQ multiplex PCR; TCRdb's copy keeps in-frame clones and lacks some. The sample consists of under 250,000 clones, around 91% of them appearing once. The material sequenced was PBMCs or T cells enriched from blood (not recorded which). The receptors were gathered from a woman aged 18-30 years in a cohort exposed to, infected with or recovered from COVID-19 (not recorded which).

This sequence joins TRBV24-1 and TRBJ2-2; D is ambiguous. The germline V gene encodes CDR1 KGHDR and CDR2 SFDVKD. The V and J ends lost 4 bases and 4 bases respectively, with 6 bases between them. The CDR3 length is 13 residues. CDR3 residues: CATSDKLTGELFF. CDR3 nucleotide sequence: TGTGCCACCAGTGACAAACTCACCGGGGAGCTGTTTTTT.

This sequence joins TRBV6-5 and TRBJ2-1, with 7 bases identical to TRBD2. This CDR3 is built from 14 residues. The J segment lost 5 bases and the V segment lost 5 bases, leaving 6 bases of the junction unmatched. The germline V gene has CDR1 MNHEY and CDR2 SVGAGI. The CDR3 protein is CASSRLAEDNEQFF. CDR3 sequence (DNA): TGTGCCAGCAGTAGGCTAGCGGAGGACAATGAGCAGTTCTTC.

V and J are TRBV5-4 and TRBJ1-2; 7 bases are a match to TRBD1. The germline CDR1 and CDR2 sequences are SGHNT and YYREEE (reference sequence). The CDR3 contains 13 residues. J gave up 3 bases and V 4 bases, and 3 bases lay outside the gene matches. CDR3 sequence reads: CASSVTGDYGYTF. As DNA, the CDR3 is TGTGCCAGCAGCGTCACAGGGGACTATGGCTACACCTTC. The full variable domain, in which reference TRBV5-4 and TRBJ1-2 provide the parts outside the CDR3, is ETGVTQSPTHLIKTRGQQVTLRCSSQSGHNTVSWYQQALGQGPQFIFQYYREEENGRGNFPPRFSGLQFPNYSSELNVNALELDDSALYLCASSVTGDYGYTFGSGTRLTVV.

The V gene is TRBV28, the J gene TRBJ1-2, with 9 bases fitting TRBD1. This CDR3 is built from 14 residues. V lost 4 bases, J lost 8 bases, and 8 bases stayed unmatched. In germline, CDR1 is MDHEN, CDR2 SYDVKM. Here the CDR3 reads CASSYTGQGHGYTF. The CDR3 DNA is TGTGCCAGCAGTTACACAGGACAGGGGCACGGCTACACCTTC.

This clone was picked up a small number of times. The CDR3 sequence: CASSIPLRGMGSGYTF. DNA for the CDR3: TGTGCCAGCAGTATCCCCCTCAGGGGAATGGGAAGTGGCTACACCTTC. The chain joins TRBV28 to TRBJ1-2; D is possibly TRBD1 (6 bases). Germline assignment: CDR1 MDHEN and CDR2 SYDVKM. V lost 5 bases and J 7 bases, leaving 23 bases between the germline ends. The CDR3 runs 16 residues.

J is TRBJ1-2 and V is TRBV12-3 or TRBV12-4, with D unclear. With 10 bases removed from V and 5 bases from J, the gap between germline ends came to 11 bases. The length of the CDR3 is 11 residues. The chain's CDR3 is CATLGRYGYTF. DNA of the CDR3: TGTGCCACCCTGGGGAGATATGGCTACACCTTC.

The chain joins TRBV2 to TRBJ2-7; D gene ambiguous. Germline V gene data show CDR1 as SNHLY and CDR2 as FYNNEI. Trimming left V 5 bases short and J 5 bases short, with 13 bases between. The CDR3 loop spans 13 amino acids. The CDR3 DNA follows: TGTGCCAGCAGTCGGAGAAGTGGTGACGAGCAGTACTTC. The encoded protein is CASSRRSGDEQYF.

CDR3 nucleotide sequence: TGTGCCAGCAGAATGCAGGGGATAGGAGGCTACACCTTC. Its translation: CASRMQGIGGYTF. The chain couples TRBV6-5 to TRBJ1-2; a possible D gene is TRBD1 (6 bases). Trimming stripped 6 bases from V and 8 bases from J, with 16 bases between. The CDR3 sequence is 13 residues long. CDR1 is MNHEY and CDR2 is SVGAGI in the germline V gene.

The chain combines TRBV3-1 (or the pseudogene TRBV3-2) with TRBJ2-5, with 9 bases lining up with TRBD2. The ends lost 7 bases at V and 2 bases at J; junction bases unmatched: 5. Germline values: CDR1 LGHDT, CDR2 YNNKEL (reference sequence). The CDR3 is made up of 14 amino acids. CDR3 loop: CASTRLAGQETQYF. The CDR3 nucleotides are TGTGCCAGCACCAGGCTAGCGGGACAAGAGACCCAGTACTTC.

This clone was detected once. This chain connects TRBV2 to TRBJ2-1; D might be TRBD1 (6 bases). This CDR3 has 15 residues. Germline V gene data show CDR1 as SNHLY and CDR2 as FYNNEI. Deletions cut 5 bases from V and 7 bases from J, with 18 bases between. CDR3 sequence: CASSLTGVGLNEQFF. The CDR3, as DNA: TGTGCCAGCAGTCTGACAGGAGTGGGGTTGAATGAGCAGTTCTTC.

This clone was seen only once. The rearrangement uses TRBV4-2 and TRBJ1-5; a weak D match, TRBD1 (6 bases). This CDR3 has 15 amino acids. Between the trimmed V and J ends, which lost 4 bases and 3 bases, there was a span of 13 bases. CDR1 is LGHNA and CDR2 is YNFKEQ in the germline V gene. The CDR3 loop reads CASSRDGQPNQPQHF. The CDR3 DNA reads as TGTGCCAGCAGCCGGGACGGACAGCCCAATCAGCCCCAGCATTTT.

The chain employs TRBV2 and TRBJ2-1; D may be TRBD1 (5 bases). The germline V gene encodes CDR1 SNHLY and CDR2 FYNNEI. CDR3 length: 17 residues. With 3 bases removed from V and 5 bases from J, the gap between germline ends came to 20 bases. The chain's CDR3 is CASSDKVGQPLHNEQFF. For the CDR3, the DNA is TGTGCCAGCAGTGATAAGGTTGGACAACCCTTACACAATGAGCAGTTCTTC.

The chain joins TRBV19 to TRBJ1-1, with D perhaps matching TRBD1 (5 bases). CDR1 is LNHDA, CDR2 SQIVND, per germline (reference sequence). Trimming took off 5 bases at V and 1 base at J, with 11 bases between the two ends. The CDR3 extends over 14 amino acids. In DNA, the CDR3 is TGTGCCAGTAGTCTTCTGGGGGGGAACACTGAAGCTTTCTTT. It translates to CASSLLGGNTEAFF.

This chain uses TRBV5-1 with TRBJ2-3; no reliable D call. This CDR3 is 14 amino acids long. V dropped 3 bases and J dropped 4 bases, with 12 bases sitting between them. CDR1 is SGHRS and CDR2 is YFSETQ in the germline V gene. Here the CDR3 reads CASSYGVGADTQYF. The CDR3 bases are TGCGCCAGCAGCTACGGAGTAGGAGCAGATACGCAGTATTTT.

This clone was counted only a few times. This chain links TRBV7-9 with TRBJ2-1; 9 bases align to TRBD1. The trim removed 5 bases at V and 5 bases at J, leaving 7 bases unmatched. CDR3 length equals 15 residues. Per the germline V gene, CDR1 is SEHNR and CDR2 is FQNEAQ (reference sequence). The CDR3 nucleotides read TGTGCCAGCAGCATAATCCGGGACAGGGACAATGAGCAGTTCTTC. Translating it yields CASSIIRDRDNEQFF.

The V gene is TRBV2, the J gene TRBJ2-3; a weak D match, TRBD2 (6 bases). Trimming removed 10 bases at V and 6 bases at J, with 17 bases between. This CDR3 is built from 13 residues. The germline CDR1 and CDR2 sequences are SNHLY and FYNNEI. The CDR3 DNA follows: TGTGCCAACCCGGGACTTAACGGTGATACGCAGTATTTT. It is translated as CANPGLNGDTQYF.

The chain employs TRBV29-1 and TRBJ1-1; D possibly corresponds to TRBD1 (6 bases). The CDR3 totals 14 residues. Trimming removed 4 bases from V and 1 base from J, with 13 bases in between. CDR1 SQVTM and CDR2 ANQGSEA come from the germline V gene. The CDR3 region is CSVVGSRGNTEAFF. CDR3 coding DNA: TGCAGCGTTGTCGGATCCAGGGGGAACACTGAAGCTTTCTTT.

The chain combines TRBV19 with TRBJ2-7, with D perhaps TRBD2 (5 bases). Trimming left V 11 bases short and J 2 bases short, with 19 bases between. The germline V gene encodes CDR1 LNHDA and CDR2 SQIVND (reference sequence). CDR3 length equals 14 residues. CDR3 sequence reads: CAASTVYGAYEQYF. The DNA of the CDR3 is TGTGCCGCCAGTACAGTGTACGGGGCCTACGAGCAGTACTTC.

V gene TRBV6-4 combines with J gene TRBJ2-5; a weak D match, TRBD1 (5 bases). The germline V gene encodes CDR1 MRHNA and CDR2 SNTAGT. The CDR3 runs 13 residues. Trimming pared 6 bases from V and 4 bases from J, leaving 12 bases between. CDR3 nucleotide sequence: TGTGCCAGCAGAGACAGTCCGGGAGAGACCCAGTACTTC. Protein product: CASRDSPGETQYF.

This rearrangement joins TRBV5-1 to TRBJ2-2; TRBD2 matches at 10 bases. J gave up 4 bases and V 0 bases, and 0 bases lay outside the gene matches. The CDR3 covers 15 residues. Germline CDR1 and CDR2: SGHRS and YFSETQ. CDR3 sequence reads: CASSLGTSGTGELFF. CDR3 nucleotide sequence: TGCGCCAGCAGCTTGGGGACTAGCGGCACCGGGGAGCTGTTTTTT.

V is TRBV12-3 or TRBV12-4 and J is TRBJ2-4; TRBD1 is a possible D gene (6 bases). There are 13 residues in the CDR3. V was pared by 7 bases and J by 8 bases, with 15 bases between. The DNA for the CDR3 is TGTGCCAGCAATCAGGGGAACGGGGACATTCAGTACTTC. Its translation: CASNQGNGDIQYF.

With regard to this clone: The junction and the germline gene differ at one end; a read error may be behind it. The genes are TRBV7-7 and TRBJ2-5; TRBD2 matches 13 bases. The CDR3 runs 17 residues. Germline assignment: CDR1 SSHAT and CDR2 FNYEAQ (reference sequence). CDR3: CASSPGPGLAGEETQYF. CDR3 coding DNA: TGTGCTAGCAGCCCAGGGCCCGGACTAGCGGGAGAAGAGACCCAGTACTTC.

The V call is TRBV5-1, the J call TRBJ1-4; the match to TRBD1 covers 7 bases. The CDR3 consists of 15 residues. The V segment lost 0 bases and the J segment 8 bases; nucleotides outside the gene matches: 7. Germline lookup yields CDR1 SGHRS and CDR2 YFSETQ. This CDR3 is CASSLETGTEEKLFF. The CDR3 DNA reads TGCGCCAGCAGCTTGGAGACAGGGACGGAGGAAAAACTGTTTTTT.

This clone has only a few counts. CDR3 bases: TGTGCCAGCAGCTCCCTAGCGGGAGAGGGATATACGCAGTATTTT. Encoded protein: CASSSLAGEGYTQYF. The gene calls are TRBV3-1 (or the pseudogene TRBV3-2) and TRBJ2-3; 10 bases fit TRBD2. CDR3 length: 15 residues. The trim removed 5 bases at V and 7 bases at J, leaving 9 bases unmatched. Germline CDR1 reads LGHDT; CDR2 reads YNNKEL (reference sequence).

This chain uses TRBV28 with TRBJ1-5, with D maybe TRBD1 (6 bases). The V gene's germline CDR1 is MDHEN and CDR2 SYDVKM. The CDR3 is 19 amino acids. Trimming took 5 bases from V and 0 from J, leaving 23 bases between them. The CDR3: CASSLSPLGGGPSNQPQHF. Here the CDR3 DNA reads TGTGCCAGCAGTCTATCACCCCTAGGGGGGGGACCTAGCAATCAGCCCCAGCATTTT.

CDR3 residues: CARAASDTQYF. The DNA of the CDR3 is TGTGCCCGAGCGGCTTCGGATACGCAGTATTTT. The chain links TRBV30 to TRBJ2-3; TRBD2 is a possible D gene (5 bases). Trimming removed 8 bases from V and 6 bases from J, with 12 bases in between. CDR1 and CDR2 from the germline V gene are GTSNPN and SVGIG (reference sequence). The CDR3 length is 11 residues.